This section outlines one TCR beta chain sequence together with its context. Its target antigen remains unknown. No much larger clone is present one base from it, and per-base qualities are unavailable. The data stem from a study of shared clonotypes between healthy human individuals (dated by TCRdb to the early 2020s). Regarding the research as a whole: A few men and a couple of women, aged 18 to 49 years, made up the cohort. Per donor, three plates each were used for CD4 naive and CD4 memory, two for CD8 naive, and one for CD8 memory. Blood TCR repertoires of about 5 healthy adults were deeply sequenced to estimate repertoire size and the extent of clonotype sharing between individuals. Different laboratories and diverse techniques were used to prepare libraries and sequence TCR repertoires, to increase sequencing depth and limit assay-specific biases. Leukapheresis yielded between about 0.8 and 9.5 billion PBMCs per donor. What the work shows at the level of the full study, not this receptor alone: Estimated clonotype richness was generally larger for naive than for memory subsets. When a handful of donors were compared, the shared fraction of clonotypes was approximately 5% for naive CD4, about 4% for naive CD8, 2% to 2.5% for memory CD4, and roughly 0.4% for memory CD8. Higher generation probabilities were observed for clonotypes shared by all four sorted-subset donors than for non-shared clonotypes. Even with the large sequencing depth, rarefaction of the sorted-subset datasets indicated that sequencing was incomplete. Only blood was sampled, and tissue TCR repertoires likely differ from those in blood. The genetic and exposure-history diversity represented was limited by the small number of donors. Pairwise subsampling led to the expectation that sequencing depth would affect the degree of clonotype sharing among donors.

TCR CDR3 regions were amplified from genomic DNA by multiplex PCR using the deep immunoSEQ assay. Extracted genomic DNA from each cell subset was distributed evenly across all wells of several immunoSEQ 96-well plates, and each plate was treated as a replicate. For sorted subsets, each replicate PCR was loaded with roughly 0.2 ug genomic DNA, equivalent to about 30,000 T cell genomes. Purified libraries were measured with a Qubit 3.0 fluorometer, size-checked on a Bioanalyzer 2100, and measured again with the KAPA Library Quantification kit. A separate single-read 150-cycle Illumina NextSeq 550 flow cell was used to sequence each immunoSEQ 96-well plate. Per the original workflow: Because the immunoSEQ output included only junctional sequences and no quality scores, the filtering could not be the same as the filtering used for full-length reads. To assign V/J genes and CDR3, sequences were annotated against IMGT germline references using PyIR, a Python wrapper for IgBLAST v1.9. Reads were filtered out if the reads had weak V/J assignments (E-value above 1e-6), no CDR3, stop codons, out-of-frame junctions, or ambiguous translated residues. V3J clonotypes were defined as sequences sharing an identical inferred V gene, J gene, and CDR3 amino acid sequence. The percentage overlap between two repertoires was calculated by dividing the number of shared unique clonotypes by the size of the smaller repertoire. RTK rarefaction, the Chao1 estimator, and Recon v2.1 estimates of unobserved clonotypes were used to assess repertoire richness. For all TCRbeta clonotypes obtained by the gDNA method from a handful of donors, generation probabilities were computed with OLGA. Drawn from immuneACCESS, this table holds only the in-frame rearrangements with V and J called that TCRdb kept. Clones are partly lost; checked studies trace under half to an unresolved V gene and leave the rest unexplained. That table is the source of V, J and clone size, and D and trimming were worked out from the DNA. This sample lists approximately 2.4 million clones; under 97% were detected once. Over 0.1% of the sample belongs to the ten largest clones.

The CDR3 starts with the cysteine, ends with the phenylalanine, and has 12 residues. Only CDR3 DNA is held: 36 bases, read in frame from base 1. According to the germline V gene, CDR1 reads MNHNS and CDR2 reads SASEGT. The junction carries 12 bases between V and J, which are trimmed by 6 bases and 7 bases respectively. The donors were healthy, HIV-negative adults who had no recently reported acute infections or vaccinations. Every donor was a Caucasian adult residing in Nashville, Tennessee, USA. CD4+ T cells were enriched by magnetic negative selection, after which naive cells were positively selected on CD45RA and the negative fraction was taken as the memory subset. Blood was collected by leukapheresis, and PBMCs were isolated by Ficoll-Histopaque density gradient centrifugation and then cryopreserved in liquid nitrogen vapor phase. Analytical flow cytometry was used to check the purity and quantity of each magnetically sorted T cell population. Genomic DNA was isolated from every sorted fraction and measured by UV absorbance on a Nanodrop 2000c.

This sequence originates from a man aged 18 to 29 in good health. The chain couples TRBV6-1 to TRBJ2-5; the D gene cannot be named for sure. The source material was naive CD4+ T cells sorted from blood. The meaning of the sample's cell subset or site label: CD45RA+ positively selected. The CDR3 has the sequence CASRDQAGTQYF. Read as DNA, the sequence is TGTGCCAGCAGAGACCAAGCTGGGACCCAGTACTTC.